These 7 T cell receptor beta chains originate from one sample sequenced in a study of blood T cell repertoires in COVID-19. TCRdb keeps only in-frame clones here, not all; method: immunoSEQ multiplex PCR. The sample consists of some 210,000 clones, around 80% of them appearing once. Source material: peripheral blood. The origin of the receptors is a man aged 45-65 years with active or convalescent COVID-19.

V gene TRBV28 combines with J gene TRBJ1-4; 7 bases are a match to TRBD1. CDR3 length: 15 amino acids. CDR1 is MDHEN and CDR2 is SYDVKM in the germline V gene. The V and J ends lost 6 bases and 5 bases, in that order; junction bases with no gene match: 9. The CDR3 here is CASRYVTGLNEKLFF. In DNA, the CDR3 is TGTGCCAGCAGATACGTGACAGGGTTAAATGAAAAACTGTTTTTT.

The gene calls are TRBV10-2 and TRBJ2-7; tentatively, D is TRBD1 (6 bases). V lost 3 bases and J lost 5, with 11 bases in between. The CDR3 loop spans 13 amino acids. From germline, CDR1 is WSHSY and CDR2 SAAADI. The CDR3 spells CASSEPRGHEQYF. The CDR3 DNA is TGCGCCAGCAGTGAACCCAGGGGCCACGAGCAGTACTTC.

The rearrangement joins TRBV30 to TRBJ1-1, with 7 nucleotides matching TRBD1. The CDR3 is 15 amino acids. Germline assignment: CDR1 GTSNPN and CDR2 SVGIG (reference sequence). V lost 2 bases and J lost 0; bases outside the gene matches: 6. CDR3 coding DNA: TGTGCCTGGAGTTATTTGGACAGGTTGAACACTGAAGCTTTCTTT. Translation gives CAWSYLDRLNTEAFF.

The V call is TRBV7-9, the J call TRBJ2-1, with 8 positions matching TRBD2. This CDR3 region has 17 residues. Germline trimming cut 5 bases from V and 5 bases from J; bases unmatched to any gene: 14. Germline V lookup: CDR1 SEHNR, CDR2 FQNEAQ (reference sequence). CDR3 DNA sequence: TGTGCCAGCAGCCCCCGAGGGGTTAGCGGGACTGACAATGAGCAGTTCTTC. Its protein product is CASSPRGVSGTDNEQFF.

The chain uses TRBV4-1 and TRBJ2-5, with 9 bases matching TRBD2. Germline V lookup: CDR1 MGHRA, CDR2 YSYEKL. The CDR3 has 18 residues. Trimming took 0 bases from V and 2 from J; bases not matched to a gene: 10. CDR3 in amino acids: CASSQDFRLAGLQETQYF. CDR3 DNA sequence: TGCGCCAGCAGCCAAGATTTCAGGCTAGCGGGATTACAAGAGACCCAGTACTTC.

This chain links TRBV5-1 with TRBJ2-7; 7 bases fit TRBD1. The CDR3 runs to 15 residues. The germline V gene has CDR1 SGHRS and CDR2 YFSETQ. With V trimmed by 4 bases and J by 0 bases, 7 bases remained unmatched. The CDR3 is CASSQTGSSSYEQYF. CDR3 DNA sequence: TGCGCCAGCAGCCAGACAGGGTCTAGCTCCTACGAGCAGTACTTC. The complete variable domain, with remaining parts taken from reference TRBV5-1 and TRBJ2-7, reads KAGVTQTPRYLIKTRGQQVTLSCSPISGHRSVSWYQQTPGQGLQFLFEYFSETQRNKGNFPGRFSGRQFSNSRSEMNVSTLELGDSALYLCASSQTGSSSYEQYFGPGTRLTVT.

The genes are TRBV5-6 and TRBJ2-1, with 9 bases fitting TRBD2. The CDR3 is 15 amino acids. CDR1 and CDR2 from the germline V gene are SGHDT and YYEEEE. Germline trimming cut 0 bases from V and 8 bases from J; bases unmatched to any gene: 6. The CDR3 region is CASSLVAGAFDEQFF. The CDR3 DNA reads TGTGCCAGCAGCTTGGTAGCGGGAGCATTTGATGAGCAGTTCTTC.